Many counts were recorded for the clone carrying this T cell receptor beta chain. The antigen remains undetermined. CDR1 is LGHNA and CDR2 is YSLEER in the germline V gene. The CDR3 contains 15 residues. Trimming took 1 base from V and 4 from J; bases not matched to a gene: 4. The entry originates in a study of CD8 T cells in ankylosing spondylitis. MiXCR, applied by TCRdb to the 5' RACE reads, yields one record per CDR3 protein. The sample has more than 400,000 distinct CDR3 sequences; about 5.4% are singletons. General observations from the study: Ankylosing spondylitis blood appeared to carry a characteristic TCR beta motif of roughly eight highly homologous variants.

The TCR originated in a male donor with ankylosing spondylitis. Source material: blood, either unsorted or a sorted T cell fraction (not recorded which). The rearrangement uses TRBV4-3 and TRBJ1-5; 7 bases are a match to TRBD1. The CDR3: CASSQVRGRNQPQHF. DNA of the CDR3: TGCGCCAGCAGCCAAGTAAGGGGGCGAAATCAGCCCCAGCATTTT.